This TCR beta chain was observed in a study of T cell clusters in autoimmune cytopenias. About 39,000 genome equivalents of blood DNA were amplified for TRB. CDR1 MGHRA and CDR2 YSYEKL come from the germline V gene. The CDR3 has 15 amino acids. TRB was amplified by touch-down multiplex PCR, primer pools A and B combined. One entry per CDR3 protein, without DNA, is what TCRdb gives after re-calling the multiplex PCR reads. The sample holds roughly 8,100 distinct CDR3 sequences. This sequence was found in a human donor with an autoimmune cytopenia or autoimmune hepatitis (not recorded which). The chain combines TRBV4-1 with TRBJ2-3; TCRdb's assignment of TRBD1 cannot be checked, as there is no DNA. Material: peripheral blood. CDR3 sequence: CASRRTDRETDTQYF.